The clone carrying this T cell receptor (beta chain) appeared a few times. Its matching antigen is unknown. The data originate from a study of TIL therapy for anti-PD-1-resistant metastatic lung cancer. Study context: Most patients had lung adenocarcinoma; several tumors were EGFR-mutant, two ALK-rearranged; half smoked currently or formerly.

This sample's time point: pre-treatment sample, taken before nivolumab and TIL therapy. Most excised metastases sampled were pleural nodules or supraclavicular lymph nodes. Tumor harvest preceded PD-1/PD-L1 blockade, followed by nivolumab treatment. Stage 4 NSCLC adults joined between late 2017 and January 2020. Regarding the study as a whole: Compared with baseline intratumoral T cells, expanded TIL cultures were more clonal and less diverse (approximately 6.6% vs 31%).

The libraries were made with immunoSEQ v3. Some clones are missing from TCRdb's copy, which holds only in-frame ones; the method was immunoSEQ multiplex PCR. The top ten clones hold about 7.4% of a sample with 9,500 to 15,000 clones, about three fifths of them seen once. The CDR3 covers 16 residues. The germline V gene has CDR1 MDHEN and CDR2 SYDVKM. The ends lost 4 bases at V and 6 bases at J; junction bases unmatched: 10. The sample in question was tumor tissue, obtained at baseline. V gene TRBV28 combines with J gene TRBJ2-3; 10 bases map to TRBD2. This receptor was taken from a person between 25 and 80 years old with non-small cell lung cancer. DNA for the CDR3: TGTGCCAGCAGTTGGGTAGCGGGAGGCATTGATGATACGCAGTATTTT. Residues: CASSWVAGGIDDTQYF.